This is a list of T cell receptor beta chains from one sample in a study of control samples from healthy donors and cancer patients. The method was immunoSEQ multiplex PCR; TCRdb's version includes in-frame clones alone and lacks a portion of them. This sample carries roughly 120,000 clones, 90% of them seen once, and the ten largest clones take about 4.7%. Material for sequencing was blood. These receptors were obtained from a human donor in good health. The donor label of this sample is uncertain. Both conserved end residues are part of each CDR3. Each record gives: J gene, V gene, clone size, D gene, CDR3 protein, CDR3 DNA. The D gene is left open where the match is weak. Some rows mark clone size as missing; the rest say once, few, many or name a class of expanded clone.

J gene: TRBJ1-6; V gene: TRBV3-1/TRBV3-2; clone size: once; D gene: TRBD1; CDR3 protein: CASSQGTGFADSPLHF; CDR3 DNA: TGTGCCAGCAGCCAAGGGACAGGTTTCGCCGATTCACCCCTCCACTTT
J gene: TRBJ1-5; V gene: TRBV6-2/TRBV6-3; clone size: NA; D gene: NA; CDR3 protein: CASSYSRADQPQHF; CDR3 DNA: TGTGCCAGCAGTTACTCGAGGGCAGATCAGCCCCAGCATTTT
J gene: TRBJ1-1; V gene: TRBV19; clone size: once; D gene: NA; CDR3 protein: CATEPGAGKAFF; CDR3 DNA: TGTGCCACCGAGCCAGGGGCGGGTAAAGCTTTCTTT
J gene: TRBJ2-3; V gene: TRBV6-6; clone size: NA; D gene: NA; CDR3 protein: CASSYQRDTQYF; CDR3 DNA: TGTGCCAGCAGTTACCAGAGGGATACGCAGTATTTT
J gene: TRBJ1-2; V gene: TRBV12-3/TRBV12-4; clone size: NA; D gene: NA; CDR3 protein: CASSSGYGYTF; CDR3 DNA: TGTGCCAGCAGTTCCGGCTATGGCTACACCTTC
J gene: TRBJ2-7; V gene: TRBV6-5; clone size: NA; D gene: NA; CDR3 protein: CASSYRGAHPGGQYF; CDR3 DNA: TGTGCCAGCAGTTACCGGGGGGCCCACCCTGGGGGGCAGTACTTC
J gene: TRBJ1-4; V gene: TRBV27; clone size: NA; D gene: TRBD1; CDR3 protein: CASSSTGAFNEKLFF; CDR3 DNA: TGTGCCAGCAGCTCTACAGGGGCCTTTAATGAAAAACTGTTTTTT
J gene: TRBJ1-4; V gene: TRBV2; clone size: NA; D gene: NA; CDR3 protein: CASSELGGSGKLFF; CDR3 DNA: TGTGCCAGCAGCGAACTGGGGGGGAGTGGAAAACTGTTTTTT
J gene: TRBJ1-2; V gene: TRBV5-6; clone size: NA; D gene: TRBD1; CDR3 protein: CASSQTSGTENYGYTF; CDR3 DNA: TGTGCCAGCAGCCAAACGTCCGGGACAGAGAACTATGGCTACACCTTC
J gene: TRBJ1-5; V gene: TRBV10-3; clone size: NA; D gene: NA; CDR3 protein: CAIKGTDNQPQHF; CDR3 DNA: TGTGCCATCAAAGGGACGGATAATCAGCCCCAGCATTTT
J gene: TRBJ1-3; V gene: TRBV5-1; clone size: once; D gene: TRBD1; CDR3 protein: CASSPTGTGRGNTIYF; CDR3 DNA: TGCGCCAGCAGCCCGACCGGGACAGGGAGAGGAAACACCATATATTTT
J gene: TRBJ1-2; V gene: TRBV28; clone size: NA; D gene: NA; CDR3 protein: CASRERNYGYTF; CDR3 DNA: TGTGCCAGCAGGGAACGAAACTATGGCTACACCTTC
J gene: TRBJ1-2; V gene: TRBV6-6; clone size: NA; D gene: NA; CDR3 protein: CASEDRPYGYTF; CDR3 DNA: TGTGCCAGCGAAGACAGGCCCTATGGCTACACCTTC
J gene: TRBJ1-5; V gene: TRBV11-2; clone size: NA; D gene: TRBD1; CDR3 protein: CASSPDRGGQPQHF; CDR3 DNA: TGTGCCAGCAGCCCCGACAGGGGTGGTCAGCCCCAGCATTTT
J gene: TRBJ2-3; V gene: TRBV19; clone size: NA; D gene: NA; CDR3 protein: CASSNGVKSTDTQYF; CDR3 DNA: TGTGCCAGTAGTAACGGAGTCAAGAGCACAGATACGCAGTATTTT
J gene: TRBJ1-3; V gene: TRBV9; clone size: NA; D gene: NA; CDR3 protein: CASSVVFGNTIYF; CDR3 DNA: TGTGCCAGCAGCGTCGTTTTTGGAAACACCATATATTTT
J gene: TRBJ2-2; V gene: TRBV5-8; clone size: NA; D gene: TRBD1; CDR3 protein: CASSMGDRVNTGELFF; CDR3 DNA: TGTGCCAGCAGCATGGGGGACAGGGTAAACACCGGGGAGCTGTTTTTT
J gene: TRBJ2-5; V gene: TRBV3-1/TRBV3-2; clone size: once; D gene: NA; CDR3 protein: CASSQYRGGETQYF; CDR3 DNA: TGTGCCAGCAGCCAATACAGAGGGGGAGAGACCCAGTACTTC